This TCR beta chain was obtained from a study of yellow fever vaccine responses in identical twins. Study results and limitations: On the reported evidence, twins' vaccine T cell responses seemed partly convergent and partly personalized.

Points on this clonotype: Its antigen is as yet unknown.

TCRdb passed the RT-PCR reads through MiXCR, listing each CDR3 protein once. The profile covers fewer than 35,000 distinct CDR3 sequences, with 45% to 65% appearing a single time and more than 3.5% taken by the ten largest. The specimen comprised T cells from blood (PBMCs), unsorted or a sorted subset (not recorded which), sampled before or after yellow fever vaccination (not recorded which). This clonotype originated in a woman between 18 and 29 years old who received the yellow fever vaccine.

Here the CDR3 reads CASSLRAGGSYNEQFF. The CDR3 bases are TGCGCCAGCAGCCTCCGGGCGGGAGGCTCCTACAATGAGCAGTTCTTC. This chain joins TRBV4-1 and TRBJ2-1, with TRBD2 matching 8 bases. The V gene's germline CDR1 is MGHRA and CDR2 YSYEKL. V shed 4 bases, J shed 0 bases, and the junction held 5 bases outside the gene matches. This CDR3 has 16 amino acids.